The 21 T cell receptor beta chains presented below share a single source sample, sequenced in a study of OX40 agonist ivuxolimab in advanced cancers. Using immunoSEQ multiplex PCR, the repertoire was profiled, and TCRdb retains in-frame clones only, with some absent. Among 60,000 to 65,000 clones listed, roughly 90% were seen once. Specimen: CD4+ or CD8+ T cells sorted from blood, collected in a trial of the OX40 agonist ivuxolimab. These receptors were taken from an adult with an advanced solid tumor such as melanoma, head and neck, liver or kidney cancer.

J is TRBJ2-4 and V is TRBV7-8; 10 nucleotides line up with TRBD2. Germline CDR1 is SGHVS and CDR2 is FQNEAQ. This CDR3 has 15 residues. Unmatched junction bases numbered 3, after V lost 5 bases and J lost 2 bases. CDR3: CASSRLAGTKNIQYF. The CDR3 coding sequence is TGTGCCAGCAGCCGACTAGCGGGTACCAAAAACATTCAGTACTTC.

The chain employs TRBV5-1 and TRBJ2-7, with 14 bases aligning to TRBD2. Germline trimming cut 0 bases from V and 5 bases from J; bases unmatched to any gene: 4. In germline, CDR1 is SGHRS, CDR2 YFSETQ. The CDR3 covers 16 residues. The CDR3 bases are TGCGCCAGCAGCTTGGGGACTAGCGGGGGGTTCGACGAGCAGTACTTC. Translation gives CASSLGTSGGFDEQYF.

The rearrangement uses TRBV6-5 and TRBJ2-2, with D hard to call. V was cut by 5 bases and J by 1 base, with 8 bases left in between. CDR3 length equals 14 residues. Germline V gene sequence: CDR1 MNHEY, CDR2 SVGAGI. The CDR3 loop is CASSLGRNTGELFF. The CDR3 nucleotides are TGTGCCAGCAGTCTCGGACGGAACACCGGGGAGCTGTTTTTT.

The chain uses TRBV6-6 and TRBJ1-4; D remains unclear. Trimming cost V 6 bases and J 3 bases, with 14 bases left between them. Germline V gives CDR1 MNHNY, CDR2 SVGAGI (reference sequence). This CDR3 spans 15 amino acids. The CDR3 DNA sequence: TGTGCCAGCAGCCCCGCGGAGTACCCTAATGAAAAACTGTTTTTT. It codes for CASSPAEYPNEKLFF.

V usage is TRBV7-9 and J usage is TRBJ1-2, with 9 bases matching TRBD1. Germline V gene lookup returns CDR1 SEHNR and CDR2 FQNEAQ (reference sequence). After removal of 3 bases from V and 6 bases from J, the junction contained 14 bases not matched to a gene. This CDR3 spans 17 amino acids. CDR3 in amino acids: CASSLAQGAEDGNGYTF. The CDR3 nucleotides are TGTGCCAGCAGCTTGGCACAGGGGGCAGAAGATGGAAATGGCTACACCTTC.

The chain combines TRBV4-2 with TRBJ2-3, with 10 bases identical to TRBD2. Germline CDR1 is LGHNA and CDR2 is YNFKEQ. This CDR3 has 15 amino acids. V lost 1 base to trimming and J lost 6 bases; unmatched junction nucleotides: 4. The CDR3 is CASSQALAGVDTQYF. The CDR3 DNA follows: TGTGCCAGCAGCCAAGCCCTAGCGGGAGTCGATACGCAGTATTTT.

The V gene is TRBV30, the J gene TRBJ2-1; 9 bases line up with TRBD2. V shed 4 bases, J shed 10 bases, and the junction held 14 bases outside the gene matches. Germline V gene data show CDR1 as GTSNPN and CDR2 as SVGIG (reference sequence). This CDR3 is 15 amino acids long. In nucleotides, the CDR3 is TGTGCCTGGATACTAGCGGGTGGTGCCCTATCGGAGCAGTTCTTC. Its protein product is CAWILAGGALSEQFF.

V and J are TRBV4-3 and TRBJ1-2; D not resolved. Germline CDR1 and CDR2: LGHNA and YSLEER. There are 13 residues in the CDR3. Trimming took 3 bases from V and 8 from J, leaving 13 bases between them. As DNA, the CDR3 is TGCGCCAGCAGCCATCCCCGACCCATGGGCTACACCTTC. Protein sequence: CASSHPRPMGYTF.

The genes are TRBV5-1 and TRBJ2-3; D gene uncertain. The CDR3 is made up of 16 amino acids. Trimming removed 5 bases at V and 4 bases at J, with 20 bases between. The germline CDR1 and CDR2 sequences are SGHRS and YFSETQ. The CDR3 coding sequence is TGCGCCAGCAGTCAGGCGCCGACACGGCCCGCAGATACGCAGTATTTT. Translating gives CASSQAPTRPADTQYF.

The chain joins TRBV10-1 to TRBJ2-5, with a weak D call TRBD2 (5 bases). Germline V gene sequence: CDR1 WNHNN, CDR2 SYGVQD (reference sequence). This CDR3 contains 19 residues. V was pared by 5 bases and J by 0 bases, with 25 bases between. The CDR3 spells CASSFGPGGWSVDQETQYF. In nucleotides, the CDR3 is TGCGCCAGCAGTTTTGGACCAGGAGGATGGTCCGTTGACCAAGAGACCCAGTACTTC.

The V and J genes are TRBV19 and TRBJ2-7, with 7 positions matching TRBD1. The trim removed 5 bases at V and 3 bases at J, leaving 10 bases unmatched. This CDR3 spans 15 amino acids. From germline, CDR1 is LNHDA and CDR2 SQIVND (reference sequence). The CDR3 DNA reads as TGTGCCAGTAGTCTTCGACAGGGTGAGAGCTACGAGCAGTACTTC. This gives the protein CASSLRQGESYEQYF.

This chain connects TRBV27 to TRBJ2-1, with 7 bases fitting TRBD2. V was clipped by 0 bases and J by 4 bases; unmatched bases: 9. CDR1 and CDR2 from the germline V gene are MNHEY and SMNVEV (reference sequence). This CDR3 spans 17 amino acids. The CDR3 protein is CASSLSMGASGYNEQFF. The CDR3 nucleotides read TGTGCCAGCAGTTTATCGATGGGCGCTAGCGGTTACAATGAGCAGTTCTTC.

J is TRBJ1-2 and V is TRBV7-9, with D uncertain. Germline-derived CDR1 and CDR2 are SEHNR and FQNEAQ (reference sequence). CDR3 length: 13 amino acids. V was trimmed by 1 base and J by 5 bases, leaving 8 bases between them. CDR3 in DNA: TGTGCCAGCAGCTTAGGGCCCAGTTATGGCTACACCTTC. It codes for CASSLGPSYGYTF.

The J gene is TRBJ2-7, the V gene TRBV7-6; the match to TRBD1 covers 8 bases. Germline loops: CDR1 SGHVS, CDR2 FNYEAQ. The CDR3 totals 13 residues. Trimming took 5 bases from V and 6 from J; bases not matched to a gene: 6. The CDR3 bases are TGTGCCAGCAGCAGCTCGACAGGGGTCGAGCAGTACTTC. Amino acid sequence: CASSSSTGVEQYF. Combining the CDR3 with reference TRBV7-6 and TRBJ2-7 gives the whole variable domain GAGVSQSPRYKVTKRGQDVALRCDPISGHVSLYWYRQALGQGPEFLTYFNYEAQQDKSGLPNDRFSAERPEGSISTLTIQRTEQRDSAMYRCASSSSTGVEQYFGPGTRLTVT.

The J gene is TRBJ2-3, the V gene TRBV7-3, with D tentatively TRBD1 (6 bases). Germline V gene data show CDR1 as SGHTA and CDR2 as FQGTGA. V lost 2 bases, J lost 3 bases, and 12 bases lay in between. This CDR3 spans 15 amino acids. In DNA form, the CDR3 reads TGTGCCAGCAGCTTATTGGCAGGGGATACAGATACGCAGTATTTT. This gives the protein CASSLLAGDTDTQYF. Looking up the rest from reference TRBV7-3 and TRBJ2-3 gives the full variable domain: GAGVSQTPSNKVTEKGKYVELRCDPISGHTALYWYRQSLGQGPEFLIYFQGTGAADDSGLPNDRFFAVRPEGSVSTLKIQRTERGDSAVYLCASSLLAGDTDTQYFGPGTRLTVL.

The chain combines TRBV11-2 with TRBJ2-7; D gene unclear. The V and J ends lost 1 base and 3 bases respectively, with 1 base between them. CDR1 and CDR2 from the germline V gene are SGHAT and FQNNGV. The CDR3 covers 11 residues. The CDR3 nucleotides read TGTGCCAGCAGCTTAGTCTACGAGCAGTACTTC. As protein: CASSLVYEQYF. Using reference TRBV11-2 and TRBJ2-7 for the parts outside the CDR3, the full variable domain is EAGVAQSPRYKIIEKRQSVAFWCNPISGHATLYWYQQILGQGPKLLIQFQNNGVVDDSQLPKDRFSAERLKGVDSTLKIQPAKLEDSAVYLCASSLVYEQYFGPGTRLTVT.

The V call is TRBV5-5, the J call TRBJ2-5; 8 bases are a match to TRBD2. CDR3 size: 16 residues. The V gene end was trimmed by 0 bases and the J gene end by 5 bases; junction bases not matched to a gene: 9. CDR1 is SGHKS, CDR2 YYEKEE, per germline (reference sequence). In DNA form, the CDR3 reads TGTGCCAGCAGCTTGGAGAGCGGGGGAGCATTCGAGACCCAGTACTTC. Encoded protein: CASSLESGGAFETQYF. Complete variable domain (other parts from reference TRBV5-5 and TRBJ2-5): DAGVTQSPTHLIKTRGQQVTLRCSPISGHKSVSWYQQVLGQGPQFIFQYYEKEERGRGNFPDRFSARQFPNYSSELNVNALLLGDSALYLCASSLESGGAFETQYFGPGTRLLVL.

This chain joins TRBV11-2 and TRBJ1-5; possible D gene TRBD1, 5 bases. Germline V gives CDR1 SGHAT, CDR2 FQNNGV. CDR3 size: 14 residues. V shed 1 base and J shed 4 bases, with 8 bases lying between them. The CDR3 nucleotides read TGTGCCAGCAGCTTAGGACAGTCGAATCAGCCCCAGCATTTT. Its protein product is CASSLGQSNQPQHF. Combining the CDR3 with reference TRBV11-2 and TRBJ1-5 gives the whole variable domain EAGVAQSPRYKIIEKRQSVAFWCNPISGHATLYWYQQILGQGPKLLIQFQNNGVVDDSQLPKDRFSAERLKGVDSTLKIQPAKLEDSAVYLCASSLGQSNQPQHFGDGTRLSIL.

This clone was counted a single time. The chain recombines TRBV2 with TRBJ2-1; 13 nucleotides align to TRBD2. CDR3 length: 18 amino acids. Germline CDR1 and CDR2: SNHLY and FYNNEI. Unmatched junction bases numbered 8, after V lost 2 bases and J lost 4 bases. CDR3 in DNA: TGTGCCAGCAGTGAACTAGGGACTAGCGGGAAACTGTACAATGAGCAGTTCTTC. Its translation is CASSELGTSGKLYNEQFF.

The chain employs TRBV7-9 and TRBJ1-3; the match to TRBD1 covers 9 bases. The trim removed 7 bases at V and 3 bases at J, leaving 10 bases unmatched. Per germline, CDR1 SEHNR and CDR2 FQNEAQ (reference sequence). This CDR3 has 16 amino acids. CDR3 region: CASILVGGQGGNTIYF. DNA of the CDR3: TGTGCCAGCATCCTAGTAGGGGGACAGGGTGGAAACACCATATATTTT.

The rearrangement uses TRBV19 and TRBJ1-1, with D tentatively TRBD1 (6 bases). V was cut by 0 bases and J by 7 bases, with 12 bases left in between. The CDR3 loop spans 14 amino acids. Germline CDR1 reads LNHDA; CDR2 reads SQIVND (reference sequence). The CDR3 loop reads CASSIDGGQVEAFF. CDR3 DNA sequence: TGTGCCAGTAGTATAGATGGGGGGCAGGTTGAAGCTTTCTTT.